These T cell receptor beta chains were read from a single sample in a study of blood T cell repertoires in COVID-19. The table came from immunoSEQ multiplex PCR; TCRdb's copy has only in-frame clones and leaves some out. The table lists about 480,000 clones, more than 70% of them singletons. The specimen was peripheral blood. All receptors derive from a woman in her forties or fifties with COVID-19, enrolled during active disease. Both conserved end residues are part of each CDR3. A D gene is named only where the DNA matches it firmly. Size is stated for part of the rows, as once, few or many counts, or as a class when the clone is expanded.

v_gene: TRBV27
abundance: .
j_gene: TRBJ1-2
d_gene: .
CDR3nt: TGTGCCAGCAGTTTATCAGGGGGTCCCTATGGCTACACCTTC
CDR3aa: CASSLSGGPYGYTF

v_gene: TRBV12-3/TRBV12-4
abundance: .
j_gene: TRBJ2-1
d_gene: .
CDR3nt: TGTGCCAGCAGTTTTGGGGGCAGTGAGCAGTTCTTC
CDR3aa: CASSFGGSEQFF

v_gene: TRBV2
abundance: .
j_gene: TRBJ2-1
d_gene: .
CDR3nt: TGTGCCAGCAGTGTATGGTCGGGGAATGAGCAGTTCTTC
CDR3aa: CASSVWSGNEQFF

v_gene: TRBV5-1
abundance: .
j_gene: TRBJ2-3
d_gene: TRBD1
CDR3nt: TGCGCCAGCAGCTCCGGGACAGGGGGCGGTTATGATACGCAGTATTTT
CDR3aa: CASSSGTGGGYDTQYF

v_gene: TRBV6-5
abundance: .
j_gene: TRBJ2-5
d_gene: TRBD1
CDR3nt: TGTGCCAGCAGTTACGCCGGGGCAGGACAGGGAGAGACCCAGTACTTC
CDR3aa: CASSYAGAGQGETQYF

v_gene: TRBV5-4
abundance: .
j_gene: TRBJ1-6
d_gene: TRBD1
CDR3nt: TGTGCCAGCAGTTACGACAGGGGCATTTATTCACCCCTCCACTTT
CDR3aa: CASSYDRGIYSPLHF

v_gene: TRBV2
abundance: .
j_gene: TRBJ1-3
d_gene: .
CDR3nt: TGTGCCAGCAGTCCCCTCGGGACAAGAACTTCTGGAAACACCATATATTTT
CDR3aa: CASSPLGTRTSGNTIYF

v_gene: TRBV4-1
abundance: .
j_gene: TRBJ1-4
d_gene: .
CDR3nt: TGCGCCAGCAGCCAAGACAGGGGAGGGAATGAAAAACTGTTTTTT
CDR3aa: CASSQDRGGNEKLFF

v_gene: TRBV6-5
abundance: once
j_gene: TRBJ2-7
d_gene: TRBD2
CDR3nt: TGTGCCAGCAGTTACTCGATTTCGGGGGGGGGAAACGAGCAGTACTTC
CDR3aa: CASSYSISGGGNEQYF

v_gene: TRBV19
abundance: .
j_gene: TRBJ1-2
d_gene: .
CDR3nt: TGTGCCAGTAGTCAATGGACAGCTAACTATGGCTACACCTTC
CDR3aa: CASSQWTANYGYTF

v_gene: TRBV4-1
abundance: .
j_gene: TRBJ1-2
d_gene: .
CDR3nt: TGCGCCAGCAGCCCCCTCGGACAGTTCGGGAACTATGGCTACACCTTC
CDR3aa: CASSPLGQFGNYGYTF

v_gene: TRBV11-2
abundance: .
j_gene: TRBJ1-2
d_gene: .
CDR3nt: TGTGCCAGCAGCCCAGAGCGCTTC
CDR3aa: CASSPERF

v_gene: TRBV7-3
abundance: .
j_gene: TRBJ1-2
d_gene: .
CDR3nt: TGTGCCAGCAGCTCAACCCCCCCGGTCGACTATGGCTACACCTTC
CDR3aa: CASSSTPPVDYGYTF

v_gene: TRBV3-1/TRBV3-2
abundance: .
j_gene: TRBJ1-1
d_gene: .
CDR3nt: TGTGCCAGCAGCCAACAGGGGCCGAACACTGAAGCTTTCTTT
CDR3aa: CASSQQGPNTEAFF

v_gene: TRBV4-1
abundance: few
j_gene: TRBJ1-1
d_gene: TRBD1
CDR3nt: TGCGCCAGCAGCCAAGGGACAGGGGGAATGAACACTGAAGCTTTCTTT
CDR3aa: CASSQGTGGMNTEAFF

v_gene: TRBV6-4
abundance: .
j_gene: TRBJ1-2
d_gene: TRBD1
CDR3nt: TGTGCCAGCAGCCCGACAGGGGGCGTAGGCTACACCTTC
CDR3aa: CASSPTGGVGYTF

v_gene: TRBV7-8
abundance: .
j_gene: TRBJ2-3
d_gene: TRBD2
CDR3nt: TGTGCCAGCAGCTTACTAGCGGGGACCACAGATACGCAGTATTTT
CDR3aa: CASSLLAGTTDTQYF

v_gene: TRBV27
abundance: .
j_gene: TRBJ2-7
d_gene: .
CDR3nt: TGTGCCAGCAGGAAAACCGGAGGGTCCTACGAGCAGTACTTC
CDR3aa: CASRKTGGSYEQYF